The source of this TCR beta chain is a study of T-cell reconstitution after alpha-beta-depleted transplantation in children. At least ten counts were recorded for this clonotype. Unique molecular identifiers were used in preparing the TCRbeta library. TCRdb itself ran the PCR reads through MiXCR, one entry per CDR3 protein. The repertoire includes tens of thousands of distinct CDR3 sequences, roughly 5.2% of them detected once, and approximately 17% sits in the top ten. The CDR3 is made up of 23 amino acids. J was trimmed by 0 bases and V by 1 base; bases with no gene match: 25. Germline loops: CDR1 PRHDT, CDR2 FYEKMQ (reference sequence).

The chain carries TRBV13 and TRBJ1-1, with 8 bases identical to TRBD1. The source of this sequence is a boy less than two years old who had a stem cell transplant for acute myeloid leukemia, so the T cells may come from the graft donor. The material was PBMCs, mostly from graft donor cells, obtained 180 days after TCRalphabeta/CD19-depleted stem cell transplant. The CDR3 DNA reads TGTGCCAGCAGCTTAGCATATCCGGGACAGGTGACGGGTGGCCTCGTCATGAACACTGAAGCTTTCTTT. Translated, it gives CASSLAYPGQVTGGLVMNTEAFF.